This T cell receptor (beta chain) was documented in a study of T cell clonality in common variable immunodeficiency. In its sample, this clone was seen many times. The assay was immunoSEQ multiplex PCR, and TCRdb's table has in-frame clones only and misses some. This sample comprises about 39,000 clones, none seen once only. Sequencing input: peripheral blood mononuclear cells. The receptor's source is a person aged 18 to 75 in good health.

The sequenced CDR3 bases are TGTGCCAGCAGTGAGGGGCCTAGCGGGAGGGCCTACGAG. Protein product: CASSEGPSGRAYE. In full, the CDR3 is CASSEGPSGRAYEQYF. This rearrangement joins TRBV6-1 to TRBJ2-7; TRBD2 matches at 12 bases. Read sequence stops 3 residues before the CDR3 end, and the germline J gene provides the missing end. The CDR3 length is 16 residues. Germline lookup yields CDR1 MNHNS and CDR2 SASEGT. The V and J ends lost 3 bases and 2 bases, in that order; junction bases with no gene match: 5.